These 9 T cell receptor beta chains came from one sample sequenced in a study of T cells in Graves' hyperthyroidism and ophthalmopathy. It was RNA transcripts that yielded the amplified TCR beta CDR3 regions. HTBI primers were employed in a first-round RT-PCR of the TCR CDR3. TCRdb ran MiXCR on the multiplex PCR reads and lists one entry per CDR3 protein. The sample shows around 400,000 distinct CDR3 sequences, 15% of them seen only once. Material for sequencing was blood. The receptor set was obtained from a woman aged 60-75 years with Graves' ophthalmopathy.

The chain is built from TRBV4-2 and TRBJ2-7; TRBD2 agrees at 11 bases. The CDR3 runs to 16 residues. CDR1 is LGHNA, CDR2 YNFKEQ, per germline. Germline trimming cut 0 bases from V and 3 bases from J; bases unmatched to any gene: 4. CDR3 in DNA: TGTGCCAGCAGCCAAGATCTGACTAGCGGGATCTACGAGCAGTACTTC. It codes for CASSQDLTSGIYEQYF.

This clonotype was seen repeatedly, ten times or more. V is TRBV2 and J is TRBJ2-2, with D unresolved. Between the trimmed V and J ends, which lost 8 bases and 0 bases, there was a span of 10 bases. Germline V gene sequence: CDR1 SNHLY, CDR2 FYNNEI. The CDR3 has 14 amino acids. The CDR3 DNA reads as TGTGCCAGCGAGTTGTTCGCGAACACCGGGGAGCTGTTTTTT. Amino acid sequence: CASELFANTGELFF. The whole variable domain, remainder taken from reference TRBV2 and TRBJ2-2, is EPEVTQTPSHQVTQMGQEVILRCVPISNHLYFYWYRQILGQKVEFLVSFYNNEISEKSEIFDDQFSVERPDGSNFTLKIRSTKLEDSAMYFCASELFANTGELFFGEGSRLTVL.

Comment on this clonotype: A read error is possible here, since a much larger clone lies one base away. No conserved phenylalanine or tryptophan ends this CDR3, so it is likely a read error. This sequence joins TRBV2 and TRBJ1-1; 8 bases match TRBD1. The germline CDR1 and CDR2 sequences are SNHLY and FYNNEI. This CDR3 spans 13 amino acids. V shed 6 bases, J shed 4 bases, and the junction held 4 bases outside the gene matches. The CDR3 loop reads CASSGQGITEAFL. CDR3 DNA sequence: TGTGCCAGCAGCGGACAGGGAATCACTGAAGCTTTCCTT.

This clonotype was counted at least ten times. The rearrangement links TRBV11-2 to TRBJ2-1; the D gene is possibly TRBD2 (6 bases). CDR1 SGHAT and CDR2 FQNNGV come from the germline V gene. Trimming shortened V by 3 bases and J by 15 bases, and 15 bases separated the two germline ends. The CDR3 has 12 amino acids. The CDR3 DNA reads as TGTGCCAGCAGCTTGCACACTAGCCATATGTTCTTC. Translating it yields CASSLHTSHMFF.

This rearrangement joins TRBV6-1 to TRBJ1-1; weak D call: TRBD1 (6 bases). V lost 6 bases and J lost 3, with 17 bases in between. The CDR3 contains 15 residues. Germline CDR1 MNHNS, CDR2 SASEGT. DNA of the CDR3: TGTGCCAGCAGCGACGGGGGGCGCGGGGACACTGAAGCTTTCTTT. This encodes CASSDGGRGDTEAFF.

This clonotype was seen many times. The chain is built from TRBV5-1 and TRBJ2-1; tentatively, D is TRBD1 (5 bases). This CDR3 is 15 amino acids long. Trimming cost V 0 bases and J 2 bases, with 9 bases left between them. Per germline, CDR1 SGHRS and CDR2 YFSETQ. The DNA for the CDR3 is TGCGCCAGCAGCTTGGAGGGGTGGCCCTACAATGAGCAGTTCTTC. This codes for CASSLEGWPYNEQFF. Full variable domain (rest looked up from reference TRBV5-1 and TRBJ2-1): KAGVTQTPRYLIKTRGQQVTLSCSPISGHRSVSWYQQTPGQGLQFLFEYFSETQRNKGNFPGRFSGRQFSNSRSEMNVSTLELGDSALYLCASSLEGWPYNEQFFGPGTRLTVL.

V and J are TRBV11-2 and TRBJ2-1; 8 nucleotides line up with TRBD2. The CDR3 contains 15 residues. In germline, CDR1 is SGHAT, CDR2 FQNNGV. The V gene end was trimmed by 5 bases and the J gene end by 6 bases; junction bases not matched to a gene: 9. This chain's CDR3 is CASSRRLAPLNEQFF. The DNA of the CDR3 is TGTGCCAGCAGCCGTCGACTAGCGCCTCTCAATGAGCAGTTCTTC.

The sample holds a few counts of this clonotype. At one of its ends the junction is not consistent with the germline gene, which may arise from a read error. This chain links TRBV3-1 with TRBJ1-2; no reliable D call. Germline CDR1 LGHDT, CDR2 YNNKEL (reference sequence). This CDR3 is 15 amino acids long. CDR3 sequence: CASSQDLTGSRGCTF. DNA for the CDR3: TGTGCCAGCAGCCAAGATTTAACGGGCTCGAGAGGCTGCACCTTC. Based on the CDR3 plus reference TRBV3-1 and TRBJ1-2, the full variable domain is DTAVSQTPKYLVTQMGNDKSIKCEQNLGHDTMYWYKQDSKKFLKIMFSYNNKELIINETVPNRFSPKSPDKAHLNLHINSLELGDSAVYFCASSQDLTGSRGCTFGSGTRLTVV.

At least ten counts were recorded for this clonotype. This chain links TRBV7-9 with TRBJ2-3; 8 bases match TRBD2. CDR1 SEHNR and CDR2 FQNEAQ come from the germline V gene (reference sequence). V lost 5 bases and J lost 4; bases outside the gene matches: 2. This CDR3 has 13 residues. The CDR3 loop reads CASSHGGADTQYF. Here the CDR3 DNA reads TGTGCCAGCAGCCACGGGGGGGCAGATACGCAGTATTTT. The full variable domain, in which reference TRBV7-9 and TRBJ2-3 provide the parts outside the CDR3, is DTGVSQNPRHKITKRGQNVTFRCDPISEHNRLYWYRQTLGQGPEFLTYFQNEAQLEKSRLLSDRFSAERPKGSFSTLEIQRTEQGDSAMYLCASSHGGADTQYFGPGTRLTVL.